Listed below are T cell receptor beta chains from one sample, sequenced in a study of control samples from healthy donors and cancer patients. Repertoires were generated with immunoSEQ multiplex PCR, while TCRdb's copy carries only in-frame clones and drops some. The data show around 170,000 clones, 85% to 90% seen once. The sequenced sample consisted of blood. These receptor sequences come from a woman under 40 in good health. Each CDR3 is given with its conserved first and last residue. Each record gives: V gene, J gene, D gene, clone size, CDR3 DNA, CDR3 protein. A D gene is named only where the DNA matches it firmly. The size of a clone is reported for some rows only, either as once, few or many, or as a class for expanded clones.

v_call: TRBV3-1/TRBV3-2; j_call: TRBJ2-3; d_call: TRBD2; clone_size: -; cdr3_nt: TGTGCCAGCAGCCCCACAGGACTAGCGACGCAGTATTTT; cdr3_aa: CASSPTGLATQYF
v_call: TRBV5-1; j_call: TRBJ2-7; d_call: -; clone_size: -; cdr3_nt: TGCGCCAGCAGCCTACGACCTAGCGAGCAGTACTTC; cdr3_aa: CASSLRPSEQYF
v_call: TRBV18; j_call: TRBJ2-5; d_call: -; clone_size: -; cdr3_nt: TGTGCCAGCTCACCACGGATCGGGACAGAGACCCAGTACTTC; cdr3_aa: CASSPRIGTETQYF
v_call: TRBV5-6; j_call: TRBJ2-1; d_call: -; clone_size: -; cdr3_nt: TGTGCCAGCAGCTTTGGGGATGAGCAGTTCTTC; cdr3_aa: CASSFGDEQFF
v_call: TRBV9; j_call: TRBJ1-1; d_call: -; clone_size: -; cdr3_nt: TGTGCCAGCAGCGTAGAGCCATTCACCGAAGCTTTCTTT; cdr3_aa: CASSVEPFTEAFF
v_call: TRBV4-1; j_call: TRBJ2-1; d_call: TRBD2; clone_size: -; cdr3_nt: TGCGCCAGCAGCATGGGACTAGGGATGTATGAGCAGTTCTTC; cdr3_aa: CASSMGLGMYEQFF
v_call: TRBV29-1; j_call: TRBJ1-1; d_call: -; clone_size: -; cdr3_nt: TGCAGCGTTGGGTCGGGGAACACTGAAGCTTTCTTT; cdr3_aa: CSVGSGNTEAFF
v_call: TRBV7-2; j_call: TRBJ2-3; d_call: TRBD2; clone_size: -; cdr3_nt: TGTGCCAGCAGCCTACTAGCGGGGGGTTACACAGATACGCAGTATTTT; cdr3_aa: CASSLLAGGYTDTQYF
v_call: TRBV3-1/TRBV3-2; j_call: TRBJ1-1; d_call: -; clone_size: -; cdr3_nt: TGTGCCAGCACCGACAGGTACACTGAAGCTTTCTTT; cdr3_aa: CASTDRYTEAFF
v_call: TRBV5-6; j_call: TRBJ1-1; d_call: -; clone_size: few; cdr3_nt: TGTGCCAGCAGCTTCCCAACAGGAGGAACTGAAGCTTTCTTT; cdr3_aa: CASSFPTGGTEAFF
v_call: TRBV7-8; j_call: TRBJ2-7; d_call: -; clone_size: -; cdr3_nt: TGTGCCAGCCATGGCGGGTCAGGCTACTACGAGCAGTACTTC; cdr3_aa: CASHGGSGYYEQYF
v_call: TRBV19; j_call: TRBJ2-1; d_call: -; clone_size: -; cdr3_nt: TGTGCCAGTAGTATTTATGGGGGGGCGGACGGCTCCTACAATGAGCAGTTCTTC; cdr3_aa: CASSIYGGADGSYNEQFF
v_call: TRBV5-4; j_call: TRBJ1-3; d_call: TRBD1; clone_size: -; cdr3_nt: TGTGCCAGCAGCTTCTCAGGGGGGCACACCATATATTTT; cdr3_aa: CASSFSGGHTIYF
v_call: TRBV28; j_call: TRBJ1-4; d_call: TRBD1; clone_size: -; cdr3_nt: TGTGCCAGCGGGGACAGGGGTCGGTCTGAAAAACTGTTTTTT; cdr3_aa: CASGDRGRSEKLFF
v_call: TRBV6-1; j_call: TRBJ2-6; d_call: -; clone_size: -; cdr3_nt: TGTGCCAGCAGTGACCGGTGGCCCTCTGGGGCCAACGTCCTGACTTTC; cdr3_aa: CASSDRWPSGANVLTF
v_call: TRBV5-1; j_call: TRBJ1-2; d_call: -; clone_size: -; cdr3_nt: TGCGCCAGCAGACCTAACGGACACCTCCAATCCTATGGCTACACCTTC; cdr3_aa: CASRPNGHLQSYGYTF
v_call: TRBV15; j_call: TRBJ2-2; d_call: TRBD2; clone_size: -; cdr3_nt: TGTGCCACCAGCAGCCCATATAGCGGGAGGGCCCGTACCGGGGAGCTGTTTTTT; cdr3_aa: CATSSPYSGRARTGELFF
v_call: TRBV2; j_call: TRBJ2-4; d_call: -; clone_size: -; cdr3_nt: TGTGCCAGCAGACCGGCTGGGGGCAAAAACATTCAGTACTTC; cdr3_aa: CASRPAGGKNIQYF
v_call: TRBV5-6; j_call: TRBJ1-2; d_call: TRBD1; clone_size: -; cdr3_nt: TGTGCCAGCAGCCTATACAGGGGTTCCTCGTACACCTTC; cdr3_aa: CASSLYRGSSYTF
v_call: TRBV27; j_call: TRBJ1-5; d_call: -; clone_size: -; cdr3_nt: TGTGCCAGCAGTTTATCGAGCAATCAGCCCCAGCATTTT; cdr3_aa: CASSLSSNQPQHF
v_call: TRBV4-2; j_call: TRBJ2-5; d_call: -; clone_size: -; cdr3_nt: TGTGCCAGCAGCCAAGATCTGGGCGGGGGCTTGGAGACCCAGTACTTC; cdr3_aa: CASSQDLGGGLETQYF
v_call: TRBV25-1; j_call: TRBJ2-5; d_call: -; clone_size: -; cdr3_nt: TGTGCCAGCAGTGGAATCGGGATGGCGACCCAGTACTTC; cdr3_aa: CASSGIGMATQYF
v_call: TRBV4-2; j_call: TRBJ2-3; d_call: -; clone_size: -; cdr3_nt: TGTGCCAGCAGCCAAGTCGGGGTAGTTGGCACAGATACGCAGTATTTT; cdr3_aa: CASSQVGVVGTDTQYF
v_call: TRBV28; j_call: TRBJ1-6; d_call: -; clone_size: -; cdr3_nt: TGTGCCAGCAGTTTAGGTACAGGTGAATCTTCACCCCTCCACTTT; cdr3_aa: CASSLGTGESSPLHF